The entry that follows covers one TCR beta chain sequence. The CDR3 runs to 11 residues. The V and J ends lost 6 bases and 9 bases respectively, with 9 bases between them. These data belong to a study of blood T cell repertoires in COVID-19. Across the study: The samples span acute and convalescent COVID-19 from the United States, Italy and Spain. In each case, the material was cDNA or gDNA derived from T cells, B-cell-depleted T cells, or PBMCs.

In the original workflow: Estimation of nucleated cell counts was performed using reference gene primer amplification. Produced via immunoSEQ multiplex PCR; TCRdb's table is partial and in-frame only. V and J calls and clone size follow that table, whereas D and trimming were derived from the DNA. This sample carries approximately 300,000 clones, approximately 90% of them seen once, and the ten largest clones take about 4.6%. The V gene is TRBV12-3 or TRBV12-4, the J gene TRBJ1-5; D perhaps matches TRBD1 (5 bases). The specimen sequenced was peripheral blood. This TCR came from a man aged 35 to 55 with acute or convalescent COVID-19. CDR3 sequence (DNA): TGTGCCAGCAGCTACGGGGGGCCCCAGCATTTT. It is translated as CASSYGGPQHF.